The next 23 T cell receptor beta chains were all read from a single sample in a study of PD-L1 blockade in urothelial cancer. Profiling relied on immunoSEQ multiplex PCR, and the TCRdb table lists in-frame clones only, not all of them. The sample consists of tens of thousands of clones, almost 85% of them appearing once. The input for sequencing was PBMCs, taken around atezolizumab (anti-PD-L1) treatment. The receptors originated from a man between 65 and 79 years old with urothelial cancer.

This rearrangement joins TRBV15 to TRBJ2-1; 13 bases fit TRBD2. This CDR3 has 16 amino acids. V gave up 3 bases and J gave up 10 bases; unmatched junction bases: 9. The germline V gene has CDR1 LNHNV and CDR2 YYDKDF (reference sequence). The CDR3 loop reads CATSRTGLAGSGEQFF. CDR3 DNA: TGTGCCACCAGCAGGACGGGACTAGCGGGGTCGGGCGAGCAGTTCTTC.

The genes are TRBV11-3 and TRBJ2-3; D is possibly TRBD2 (5 bases). The CDR3 extends over 15 amino acids. Trimming took 5 bases from V and 3 from J, leaving 15 bases between them. Germline V gene lookup returns CDR1 SGHNT and CDR2 YENEEA. The CDR3 nucleotides are TGTGCCAGCAGCCCCCCCCCGGGAAGGACAGATACGCAGTATTTT. Translating it yields CASSPPPGRTDTQYF.

This clone was observed a handful of times. The V gene is TRBV7-2, the J gene TRBJ1-1; 7 positions agree with TRBD1. The CDR3 is 14 amino acids. Trimming cost V 4 bases and J 6 bases; bases outside gene matches: 8. CDR1 and CDR2 from the germline V gene are SGHTA and FQGNSA. DNA for the CDR3: TGTGCCAGCAGCTCACGACAGGGTGGCGCTGAAGCTTTCTTT. Translation: CASSSRQGGAEAFF. The whole variable domain, remainder taken from reference TRBV7-2 and TRBJ1-1, is GAGVSQSPSNKVTEKGKDVELRCDPISGHTALYWYRQSLGQGLEFLIYFQGNSAPDKSGLPSDRFSAERTGGSVSTLTIQRTQQEDSAVYLCASSSRQGGAEAFFGQGTRLTVV.

This clone was found a few times. The CDR3, as DNA: TGCGCCAGCATTTCAATAATCACAAAGCGCCTGGAGACCCAGTACTTC. It translates to CASISIITKRLETQYF. The V gene is TRBV23-1, the J gene TRBJ2-5; D not resolved. TRBV23-1 is treated as an ORF (open reading frame) with a function not yet certain. CDR3 length equals 16 residues. V lost 7 bases and J lost 5, with 23 bases in between.

The genes are TRBV30 and TRBJ2-3, with 9 bases fitting TRBD1. With 5 bases clipped from V and 3 bases from J, the junction kept 6 bases outside the gene matches. Germline CDR1 and CDR2: GTSNPN and SVGIG (reference sequence). The CDR3 has 14 residues. CDR3 residues: CAWGRDRATDTQYF. The CDR3 coding sequence is TGTGCCTGGGGACGGGACAGGGCAACAGATACGCAGTATTTT.

This chain uses TRBV7-6 with TRBJ2-1; 12 bases are shared with TRBD2. After removal of 4 bases from V and 4 bases from J, the junction contained 2 bases not matched to a gene. The length of the CDR3 is 15 residues. Per the germline V gene, CDR1 is SGHVS and CDR2 is FNYEAQ. This CDR3 reads CASSSGLAGYNEQFF. CDR3 DNA: TGTGCCAGCAGCTCCGGACTAGCGGGGTACAATGAGCAGTTCTTC.

The chain employs TRBV5-4 and TRBJ2-1; 12 bases fit TRBD2. Germline-derived CDR1 and CDR2 are SGHNT and YYREEE (reference sequence). V shed 4 bases and J 2 bases; nucleotides not matched to a gene: 1. The CDR3 length is 15 residues. The CDR3 here is CASSGTSGPYNEQFF. The CDR3 DNA reads TGTGCCAGCAGCGGGACTAGCGGGCCCTACAATGAGCAGTTCTTC.

The chain is built from TRBV19 and TRBJ1-1; 8 positions agree with TRBD1. The CDR3 has 15 residues. CDR1 and CDR2 from the germline V gene are LNHDA and SQIVND (reference sequence). With 6 bases clipped from V and 5 bases from J, the junction kept 11 bases outside the gene matches. The CDR3 sequence: CASRRQGPGRTEAFF. CDR3 in DNA: TGTGCCAGTAGGAGACAGGGGCCAGGTAGGACTGAAGCTTTCTTT.

The chain is built from TRBV5-1 and TRBJ2-5, with D possibly matching TRBD1 (5 bases). Germline CDR1 is SGHRS and CDR2 is YFSETQ. The CDR3 consists of 15 residues. Deletions cut 4 bases from V and 2 bases from J, with 15 bases between. The CDR3 DNA reads as TGCGCCAGCAGCCCACGATATGACAGTCAAGAGACCCAGTACTTC. As protein: CASSPRYDSQETQYF.

The chain recombines TRBV6-6 with TRBJ2-5; 8 bases map to TRBD1. Germline loops: CDR1 MNHNY, CDR2 SVGAGI (reference sequence). The CDR3 sequence is 15 residues long. The J segment lost 5 bases and the V segment lost 6 bases, leaving 11 bases of the junction unmatched. CDR3 nucleotides: TGTGCCAGCAGCCGCCAGGGGGCGAGCGGGGAGACCCAGTACTTC. This gives the protein CASSRQGASGETQYF.

The rearrangement uses TRBV7-8 and TRBJ2-7, with D tentatively TRBD1 (6 bases). Trimming removed 5 bases from V and 5 bases from J, with 16 bases in between. Germline V gene sequence: CDR1 SGHVS, CDR2 FQNEAQ. This CDR3 has 14 residues. In nucleotides, the CDR3 is TGTGCCAGCAGCCAAACCGCACAGGGTAACGAGCAGTACTTC. Protein: CASSQTAQGNEQYF.

CDR3 DNA: TGTGCCATCAGGTCACAGGATCCCGGGTTTTTAGGCACTGAAGCTTTCTTT. It specifies CAIRSQDPGFLGTEAFF. The V gene is TRBV10-3, the J gene TRBJ1-1; TRBD1 is a possible D gene (5 bases). V dropped 6 bases and J dropped 4 bases, with 24 bases sitting between them. Germline-derived CDR1 and CDR2 are ENHRY and SYGVKD. This CDR3 comprises 17 residues.

By frequency in the sample, this clone is medium-sized. The chain couples TRBV21-1 to TRBJ2-1; the table's D gene call, TRBD1, was not cross checked with the DNA. TRBV21-1 is flagged as a pseudogene. The CDR3 sequence is 16 residues long. DNA for the CDR3: TGTGCCAGCAGCATTAGGGCCGACAGGGGCCACAATGAGCAGTTCTTC. Its translation is CASSIRADRGHNEQFF.

The rearrangement joins TRBV30 to TRBJ1-6, with 9 bases matching TRBD1. Germline values: CDR1 GTSNPN, CDR2 SVGIG (reference sequence). J was trimmed by 13 bases and V by 5 bases; bases with no gene match: 9. This CDR3 has 13 residues. CDR3 bases: TGTGCCTGGGCCGGGACAGGGATTGTCCCCCTCCACTTT. The encoded protein is CAWAGTGIVPLHF. The entire variable domain, with the rest obtained from reference TRBV30 and TRBJ1-6, is as follows: SQTIHQWPATLVQPVGSPLSLECTVEGTSNPNLYWYRQAAGRGLQLLFYSVGIGQISSEVPQNLSASRPQDRQFILSSKKLLLSDSGFYLCAWAGTGIVPLHFGNGTRLTVT.

The J gene is TRBJ2-1, the V gene TRBV6-1, with 11 bases that match TRBD2. This CDR3 has 17 residues. Germline V lookup: CDR1 MNHNS, CDR2 SASEGT. With V trimmed by 2 bases and J by 8 bases, 11 bases remained unmatched. CDR3: CASSELLAGGLGDEQFF. In DNA, the CDR3 is TGTGCCAGCAGTGAATTGTTAGCGGGGGGGCTGGGCGATGAGCAGTTCTTC.

V gene TRBV15 combines with J gene TRBJ2-1, with 10 nucleotides matching TRBD2. This CDR3 has 16 residues. Trimming removed 8 bases from V and 4 bases from J; junction bases left unmatched: 11. In germline, CDR1 is LNHNV, CDR2 YYDKDF (reference sequence). The CDR3 sequence is CATEGTSVEAYNEQFF. CDR3 nucleotide sequence: TGTGCCACCGAAGGGACTAGCGTGGAAGCTTACAATGAGCAGTTCTTC. The whole variable domain, remainder taken from reference TRBV15 and TRBJ2-1, is DAMVIQNPRYQVTQFGKPVTLSCSQTLNHNVMYWYQQKSSQAPKLLFHYYDKDFNNEADTPDNFQSRRPNTSFCFLDIRSPGLGDTAMYLCATEGTSVEAYNEQFFGPGTRLTVL.

The chain joins TRBV18 to TRBJ1-2; 7 bases agree with TRBD1. V lost 4 bases and J lost 2; bases outside the gene matches: 7. CDR1 and CDR2 from the germline V gene are KGHSH and LQKENI. There are 15 residues in the CDR3. DNA for the CDR3: TGTGCCAGCTCACTCACAGGGGAAGGGAACTATGGCTACACCTTC. It yields the protein CASSLTGEGNYGYTF.

This clone was counted a single time. The rearrangement uses TRBV5-5 and TRBJ2-2; TRBD2 matches 12 bases. CDR1 is SGHKS, CDR2 YYEKEE, per germline (reference sequence). The CDR3 contains 18 residues. Losses at the gene ends were 0 bases for V and 3 bases for J; bases not matched to a gene: 6. CDR3 DNA sequence: TGTGCCAGCAGCTTGGTTTCTAGCGGGAGGGCCTACACCGGGGAGCTGTTTTTT. As protein: CASSLVSSGRAYTGELFF.

This chain joins TRBV7-6 and TRBJ2-5, with 9 bases fitting TRBD2. The trim removed 5 bases at V and 7 bases at J, leaving 8 bases unmatched. Germline V CDR1 and CDR2: SGHVS, FNYEAQ. This CDR3 is 14 amino acids long. The CDR3 DNA reads as TGTGCCAGCAGCCAGGGGACTAGCTACGGGACCCAGTACTTC. It translates to CASSQGTSYGTQYF.

This clone was found once. The rearrangement uses TRBV7-9 and TRBJ2-1; the D gene is possibly TRBD2 (6 bases). V shed 4 bases and J shed 6 bases, with 16 bases lying between them. Germline V CDR1 and CDR2: SEHNR, FQNEAQ (reference sequence). The CDR3 totals 15 residues. The CDR3, as DNA: TGTGCCAGCAGCTCGAGCGGGTCCTTGACCAATGAGCAGTTCTTC. Translating it yields CASSSSGSLTNEQFF.

The rearrangement links TRBV25-1 to TRBJ2-7, with 8 bases aligning to TRBD2. CDR1 is MGHDK, CDR2 SYGVNS, per germline. The V gene end was trimmed by 8 bases and the J gene end by 0 bases; junction bases not matched to a gene: 6. The CDR3 extends over 14 amino acids. CDR3 sequence: CASAPAGGSYEQYF. The CDR3 DNA follows: TGTGCCAGCGCTCCGGCGGGAGGCTCCTACGAGCAGTACTTC.

This chain links TRBV9 with TRBJ2-7; D is uncertain. The V gene lost 3 bases and the J gene lost 6 bases, with 10 bases spanning the gap. The CDR3 covers 12 residues. CDR1 SGDLS and CDR2 YYNGEE come from the germline V gene. DNA of the CDR3: TGTGCCAGCAGCGAATTCACGGGCGAGCAGTACTTC. It translates to CASSEFTGEQYF.

The V gene is TRBV7-2, the J gene TRBJ2-5; the match to TRBD2 covers 8 bases. The CDR3 has 14 amino acids. Per germline, CDR1 SGHTA and CDR2 FQGNSA. The V and J ends lost 8 bases and 5 bases, in that order; junction bases with no gene match: 10. The CDR3 region is CASGAAGGGETQYF. The CDR3 DNA reads as TGTGCCAGCGGGGCGGCGGGGGGCGGGGAGACCCAGTACTTC.